These T cell receptor beta chains were read from a single sample in a study of human T cells and chemical hapten exposure. TCRdb itself ran the RACE reads through MiXCR, one entry per CDR3 protein. Among roughly 120,000 distinct CDR3 sequences listed, around 15% were seen once. This specimen consisted of whole blood, obtained in connection with sensitization to the hapten diphenylcyclopropenone (DPC). The source of these receptors is a man between 18 and 35 years old with alopecia areata. Some clones in this sample may be carry-over from other donors' samples. Each CDR3 is given with its conserved first and last residue. The D gene is left open where the match is weak. Expanded clones are given a class, and other clones once, few, many or no size at all.

D,V,size,J,DNA,CDR3
NA,TRBV11-2,few,TRBJ2-1,TGTGCCAGCAGCTTAGATCGAGACTCCTACAATGAGCAGTTCTTC,CASSLDRDSYNEQFF
NA,TRBV6-2/TRBV6-3,many,TRBJ1-2,TGTGCCAGCAGTCAGGCGTCTCCGGGCTACACCTTC,CASSQASPGYTF
NA,TRBV14,few,TRBJ2-3,TGTGCCAGCAGCCAAGCCGCCCTTCAGGATACGCAGTATTTT,CASSQAALQDTQYF
NA,TRBV7-6,few,TRBJ2-2,TGTGCCAGCAGCTTAGCTGAGAACACCGGGGAGCTGTTTTTT,CASSLAENTGELFF
NA,TRBV6-1,NA,TRBJ2-7,TGTGCCAGCACCATGACAGCCCGAGCGACCTACGAGCAGTACTTC,CASTMTARATYEQYF
NA,TRBV7-9,few,TRBJ1-4,TGTGCCAGCAGCCCGACAGCAACTAATGAAAAACTGTTTTTT,CASSPTATNEKLFF
TRBD2,TRBV29-1,many,TRBJ2-1,TGCAGCGTTGACCGCCTAGCGGGGGGGAATGAGCAGTTCTTC,CSVDRLAGGNEQFF
NA,TRBV5-5,few,TRBJ2-3,TGTGCCAGCAGCTTGTCTGGGGACACAGATACGCAGTATTTT,CASSLSGDTDTQYF
NA,TRBV4-3,NA,TRBJ2-2,TGCGCCAGCAGCCAAGTAGGACGGGGGCGCAACACCGGGGAGCTGTTTTTT,CASSQVGRGRNTGELFF
NA,TRBV7-3,many,TRBJ1-1,TGTGCCAGCAGCCCCACGGGACCCTCCACATTAGAAGCTTTCTTT,CASSPTGPSTLEAFF
TRBD2,TRBV4-2,NA,TRBJ2-7,TGTGCCAGCAGTCCGACTAGCTCGGGCGAGCAGTACTTC,CASSPTSSGEQYF
TRBD1,TRBV19,NA,TRBJ2-7,TGTGCCAGTAGTGTCCACAGGGGGAAGGGATCCTACGAGCAGTACTTC,CASSVHRGKGSYEQYF
NA,TRBV4-2,many,TRBJ2-1,TGTGCCAGCAGCCAAGATTATTTTGGCGGGAACAATGAGCAGTTCTTC,CASSQDYFGGNNEQFF
NA,TRBV11-1,NA,TRBJ1-1,TGTGCCAGCAGCTCTGGGAAACGGGTGAACACTGAAGCTTTCTTT,CASSSGKRVNTEAFF
NA,TRBV2,few,TRBJ2-5,TGTGCCAGCACCCAAGAGACCCAGTACTTC,CASTQETQYF
NA,TRBV18,NA,TRBJ1-1,TGTGCCAGCTCACCGGTAGCATCGAAGACTGAAGCTTTCTTT,CASSPVASKTEAFF
NA,TRBV12-3/TRBV12-4,NA,TRBJ2-2,TGTGCCAGCAGTTTTGGTGCCGGGGAGCTGTTTTTT,CASSFGAGELFF
TRBD2,TRBV18,few,TRBJ2-3,TGTGCCAGCTCACCATCAACCGGGGGACTAGCGTCTGGTACGCAGTATTTT,CASSPSTGGLASGTQYF
TRBD1,TRBV5-5,few,TRBJ2-5,TGTGCCAGCAGCCAAGGACAGGGGGCAGGCGAGACCCAGTACTTC,CASSQGQGAGETQYF
NA,TRBV7-2,NA,TRBJ1-4,TGTGCCAGCAGCTTGAGTGGGACTAGCAGTGAAAAACTGTTTTTT,CASSLSGTSSEKLFF
TRBD1,TRBV11-2,NA,TRBJ2-4,TGTGCCAGCAGCTCCGGGACAGCCAGTTCTCTAGCCAAAAACATTCAGTACTTC,CASSSGTASSLAKNIQYF
NA,TRBV3-1,NA,TRBJ2-5,TGTGCCAGCAGCCAAGATTACCCAACCCAGTACTTC,CASSQDYPTQYF
TRBD2,TRBV6-2/TRBV6-3,NA,TRBJ2-3,TGTGCCAGCAGTTACTCGGGGCTAGCGGCCCGCACAGATACGCAGTATTTT,CASSYSGLAARTDTQYF
TRBD2,TRBV7-3,few,TRBJ2-3,TGTGCCAGCAGCTCCCCTAGCGGGGGGGGCACAGATACGCAGTATTTT,CASSSPSGGGTDTQYF
TRBD2,TRBV20-1,few,TRBJ2-1,TGCAGTGCTAGTAAACCAGCGGGGGGATTCAATGAGCAGTTCTTC,CSASKPAGGFNEQFF
NA,TRBV12-3/TRBV12-4,NA,TRBJ1-1,TGTGCCAGCAGTTTAGACAGGGTAGCCACTGAAGCTTTCTTT,CASSLDRVATEAFF
NA,TRBV4-3,once,TRBJ2-7,TGCGCCAGCAGCCAAGAAATTCCCGGGCAGGGCGAGCAGTACTTC,CASSQEIPGQGEQYF
NA,TRBV12-3/TRBV12-4,NA,TRBJ2-7,TGTGCCAGAAGTTTCGGCTGGGATGACGAGCAGTACTTC,CARSFGWDDEQYF
NA,TRBV14,few,TRBJ1-3,TGTGCCAGCAGGTCGACAGCCTCTGGAAACACCATATATTTT,CASRSTASGNTIYF
NA,TRBV28,NA,TRBJ2-7,TGTGCCAGCAGGGAACAGGGTACCGTCTACGAGCAGTACTTC,CASREQGTVYEQYF
NA,TRBV28,few,TRBJ1-5,TGTGCCAGCAGACCTCACCTCAGCAATCAGCCCCAGCATTTT,CASRPHLSNQPQHF
TRBD2,TRBV7-3,NA,TRBJ2-3,TGTGCCAGCAGCTTTAGCGGGTTAAGCACAGATACGCAGTATTTT,CASSFSGLSTDTQYF
NA,TRBV6-2/TRBV6-3,NA,TRBJ2-3,TGTGCCAGCAGTCTTTTAAGAGGGGCAGATACGCAGTATTTT,CASSLLRGADTQYF
NA,TRBV20-1,NA,TRBJ1-6,TGCAGTGCTTTCCTCCAACGGGGCTATAATTCACCCCTCCACTTT,CSAFLQRGYNSPLHF
NA,TRBV11-2,many,TRBJ1-1,TGTGCCAGCAGCTTCGTTTTCCGTTCTGAAGCTTTCTTT,CASSFVFRSEAFF
TRBD1,TRBV15,NA,TRBJ1-1,TGTGCCACGGGACAGACCCTGATGAACACTGAAGCTTTCTTT,CATGQTLMNTEAFF
TRBD1,TRBV3-1,few,TRBJ1-1,TGTGCCAGCAGCCTACAGGGGACCACTGAAGCTTTCTTT,CASSLQGTTEAFF
NA,TRBV11-2,NA,TRBJ2-2,TGTGCCAGCAGCCTCACTACCGGGACACTCACCGGGGAGCTGTTTTTT,CASSLTTGTLTGELFF
NA,TRBV6-5,once,TRBJ1-4,TGTGCCAGCAGGTCCCTGACCACCAATGAAAAACTGTTTTTT,CASRSLTTNEKLFF
TRBD1,TRBV4-2,few,TRBJ1-4,TGTGCCAGCAGTCAGGACAGGCTCGAAAAACTGTTTTTT,CASSQDRLEKLFF
TRBD1,TRBV12-3/TRBV12-4,few,TRBJ1-2,TGTGCCAGCAGTGGGGACAGTATTTATGGCTACACCTTC,CASSGDSIYGYTF
TRBD1,TRBV6-1,NA,TRBJ1-4,TGTGCCAGCAGTGAGGGCAGGGGGAGTGAAAAACTGTTTTTT,CASSEGRGSEKLFF
NA,TRBV7-9,few,TRBJ2-2,TGTGCCAGCAGCGCACCCCGGGACCGGCTTAACACCGGGGAGCTGTTTTTT,CASSAPRDRLNTGELFF
TRBD1,TRBV6-2/TRBV6-3,few,TRBJ1-5,TGTGCCAGCAGCTCCTGGACAGGGGGCGCAGAAAATTATCAGCCCCAGCATTTT,CASSSWTGGAENYQPQHF